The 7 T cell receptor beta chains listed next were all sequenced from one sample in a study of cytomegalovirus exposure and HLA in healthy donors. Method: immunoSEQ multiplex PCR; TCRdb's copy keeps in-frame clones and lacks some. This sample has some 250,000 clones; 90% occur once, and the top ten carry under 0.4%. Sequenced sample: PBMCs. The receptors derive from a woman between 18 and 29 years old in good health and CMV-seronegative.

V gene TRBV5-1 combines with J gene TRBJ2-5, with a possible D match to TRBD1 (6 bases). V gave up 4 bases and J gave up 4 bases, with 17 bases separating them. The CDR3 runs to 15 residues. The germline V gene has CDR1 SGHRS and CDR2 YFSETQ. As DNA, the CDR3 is TGCGCCAGCAGCCCCTACAGGGTTGCCGGAGAGACCCAGTACTTC. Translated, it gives CASSPYRVAGETQYF. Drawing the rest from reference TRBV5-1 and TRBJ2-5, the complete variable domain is KAGVTQTPRYLIKTRGQQVTLSCSPISGHRSVSWYQQTPGQGLQFLFEYFSETQRNKGNFPGRFSGRQFSNSRSEMNVSTLELGDSALYLCASSPYRVAGETQYFGPGTRLLVL.

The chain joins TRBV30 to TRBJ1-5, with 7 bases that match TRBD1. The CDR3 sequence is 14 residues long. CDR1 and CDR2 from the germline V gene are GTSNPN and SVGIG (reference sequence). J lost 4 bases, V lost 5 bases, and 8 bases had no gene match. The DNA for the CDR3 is TGTGCCTGGGGCGGGACAGAAAATAATCAGCCCCAGCATTTT. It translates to CAWGGTENNQPQHF.

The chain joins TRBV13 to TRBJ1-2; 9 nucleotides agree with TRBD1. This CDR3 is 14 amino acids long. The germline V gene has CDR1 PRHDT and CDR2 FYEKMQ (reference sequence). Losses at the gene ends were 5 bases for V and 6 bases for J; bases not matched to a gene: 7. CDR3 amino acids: CASSQWTGEDGYTF. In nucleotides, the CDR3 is TGTGCCAGCAGCCAGTGGACAGGGGAGGATGGCTACACCTTC.

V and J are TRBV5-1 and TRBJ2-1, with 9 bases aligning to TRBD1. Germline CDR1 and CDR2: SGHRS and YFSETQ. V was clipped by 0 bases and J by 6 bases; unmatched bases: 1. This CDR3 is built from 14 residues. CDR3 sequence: CASSLETGGNEQFF. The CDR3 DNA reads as TGCGCCAGCAGCTTGGAGACAGGGGGCAATGAGCAGTTCTTC.

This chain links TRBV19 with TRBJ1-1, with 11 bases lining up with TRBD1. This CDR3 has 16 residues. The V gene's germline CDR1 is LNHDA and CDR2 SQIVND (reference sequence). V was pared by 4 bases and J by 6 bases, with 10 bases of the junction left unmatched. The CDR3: CASSSLRGQGEPEAFF. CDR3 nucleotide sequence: TGTGCCAGTAGTAGCCTAAGGGGACAGGGGGAACCTGAAGCTTTCTTT.

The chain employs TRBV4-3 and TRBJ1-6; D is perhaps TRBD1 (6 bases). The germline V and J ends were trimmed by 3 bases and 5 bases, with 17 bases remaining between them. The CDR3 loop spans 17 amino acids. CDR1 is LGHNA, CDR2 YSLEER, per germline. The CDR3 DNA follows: TGCGCCAGCAGCCAGAGGACAGTACCCTCGAATAATTCACCCCTCCACTTT. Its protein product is CASSQRTVPSNNSPLHF.

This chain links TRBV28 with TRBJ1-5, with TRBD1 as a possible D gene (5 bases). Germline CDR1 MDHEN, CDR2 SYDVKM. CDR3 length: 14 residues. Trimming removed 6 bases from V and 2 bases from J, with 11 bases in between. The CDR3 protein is CASRPGWGNQPQHF. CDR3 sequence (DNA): TGTGCCAGCAGACCAGGGTGGGGCAATCAGCCCCAGCATTTT. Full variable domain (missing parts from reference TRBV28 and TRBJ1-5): DVKVTQSSRYLVKRTGEKVFLECVQDMDHENMFWYRQDPGLGLRLIYFSYDVKMKEKGDIPEGYSVSREKKERFSLILESASTNQTSMYLCASRPGWGNQPQHFGDGTRLSIL.